Listed here are 10 T cell receptor beta chains from one sample, sequenced in a study of blood T cell repertoires in COVID-19. Only in-frame clones appear in the TCRdb table, and some are missing; sequencing was by immunoSEQ multiplex PCR. The sample consists of 65,000 to 80,000 clones, roughly 82% of them appearing once. Sequenced input: peripheral blood. The receptor source for this set is a human donor in a cohort sampled during active COVID-19.

V usage is TRBV5-6 and J usage is TRBJ1-1; TRBD1 matches at 8 bases. V gave up 5 bases and J gave up 1 base; unmatched junction bases: 4. Germline V gene sequence: CDR1 SGHDT, CDR2 YYEEEE. The CDR3 has 14 residues. CDR3 residues: CASSTGGENTEAFF. The DNA for the CDR3 is TGTGCCAGCAGTACAGGGGGGGAGAACACTGAAGCTTTCTTT.

The chain carries TRBV5-1 and TRBJ2-5; 14 bases match TRBD2. Germline V CDR1 and CDR2: SGHRS, YFSETQ. The CDR3 runs 21 residues. Losses at the gene ends were 0 bases for V and 6 bases for J; bases not matched to a gene: 19. In nucleotides, the CDR3 is TGCGCCAGCAGCTTGGAACCCTACCGACTAGCGGGGGGGCGGCTAGGAAAGACCCAGTACTTC. Amino acids: CASSLEPYRLAGGRLGKTQYF.

The table lists this clone with a few counts. The rearrangement joins TRBV11-2 to TRBJ2-1; TRBD2 aligns across 7 bases. V trimming: 5 bases; J trimming: 4 bases; junction bases outside the gene matches: 11. The CDR3 is 16 residues long. Germline V gene lookup returns CDR1 SGHAT and CDR2 FQNNGV. The DNA for the CDR3 is TGTGCCAGCAGCCCGAGGTTGAGGGGAGGGTACAATGAGCAGTTCTTC. Amino acids: CASSPRLRGGYNEQFF. Supplemented by reference TRBV11-2 and TRBJ2-1, the full variable domain reads EAGVAQSPRYKIIEKRQSVAFWCNPISGHATLYWYQQILGQGPKLLIQFQNNGVVDDSQLPKDRFSAERLKGVDSTLKIQPAKLEDSAVYLCASSPRLRGGYNEQFFGPGTRLTVL.

This clone showed up just once. J is TRBJ2-7 and V is TRBV7-8; 7 positions agree with TRBD1. V lost 5 bases to trimming and J lost 0 bases; unmatched junction nucleotides: 7. This CDR3 is built from 15 residues. Per the germline V gene, CDR1 is SGHVS and CDR2 is FQNEAQ. The CDR3 region has the DNA TGTGCCAGCAGCACCGGGACAGAGAGCTCCTACGAGCAGTACTTC. Protein: CASSTGTESSYEQYF.

The gene calls are TRBV3-1 (or the pseudogene TRBV3-2) and TRBJ2-7, with D maybe TRBD1 (6 bases). Trimming took 4 bases from V and 7 from J, leaving 17 bases between them. The CDR3 totals 14 residues. Germline CDR1 and CDR2: LGHDT and YNNKEL (reference sequence). The CDR3 sequence is CASSPGTSPWEQYF. In DNA, the CDR3 is TGTGCCAGCAGCCCCGGGACATCCCCCTGGGAGCAGTACTTC.

The gene calls are TRBV6-5 and TRBJ2-2; 7 bases match TRBD1. Germline trimming cut 3 bases from V and 5 bases from J; bases unmatched to any gene: 6. Germline CDR1 and CDR2: MNHEY and SVGAGI. This CDR3 region has 15 residues. CDR3 nucleotide sequence: TGTGCCAGCAGTTATCTGACAGGGCGAACCGGGGAGCTGTTTTTT. Translating it yields CASSYLTGRTGELFF.

The chain carries TRBV28 and TRBJ1-2, with D possibly being TRBD1 (5 bases). V shed 5 bases and J shed 4 bases, with 20 bases lying between them. This CDR3 is 16 amino acids long. Germline CDR1 reads MDHEN; CDR2 reads SYDVKM. This chain's CDR3 is CASSPRLGDSRYGYTF. The CDR3 bases are TGTGCCAGCAGTCCACGCCTGGGTGACAGCCGCTATGGCTACACCTTC.

This chain uses TRBV7-2 with TRBJ2-2; TRBD2 might be the D (6 bases). Germline values: CDR1 SGHTA, CDR2 FQGNSA. The CDR3 is made up of 15 amino acids. V dropped 4 bases and J dropped 8 bases, with 17 bases sitting between them. The CDR3 region has the DNA TGTGCCAGCAGCTCCCCGGGACTTTTCACGGGGGAGCTGTTTTTT. Protein product: CASSSPGLFTGELFF.

This clone was recorded only once. J is TRBJ1-5 and V is TRBV28; 7 nucleotides line up with TRBD1. V was pared by 4 bases and J by 7 bases, with 7 bases of the junction left unmatched. Germline V gene data show CDR1 as MDHEN and CDR2 as SYDVKM. The CDR3 consists of 14 residues. CDR3 sequence: CASSWADRDQPQHF. The CDR3 nucleotides are TGTGCCAGCAGTTGGGCCGACAGGGACCAGCCCCAGCATTTT. Drawing the rest from reference TRBV28 and TRBJ1-5, the complete variable domain is DVKVTQSSRYLVKRTGEKVFLECVQDMDHENMFWYRQDPGLGLRLIYFSYDVKMKEKGDIPEGYSVSREKKERFSLILESASTNQTSMYLCASSWADRDQPQHFGDGTRLSIL.

V usage is TRBV2 and J usage is TRBJ1-2, with D perhaps TRBD1 (6 bases). The CDR3 has 13 residues. The germline CDR1 and CDR2 sequences are SNHLY and FYNNEI. The ends were cut back, 4 bases at V and 1 base at J, with 7 bases in the middle. The CDR3 sequence is CASSVQGNYGYTF. CDR3 sequence (DNA): TGTGCCAGCAGTGTACAGGGTAACTATGGCTACACCTTC.